This is a list of T cell receptor beta chains from one sample in a study of vaccination and CD4 T cells after COVID-19. Their recognized antigens are unknown. TCRdb redid the calling of the PCR reads with MiXCR, one entry per CDR3 protein. The sample holds more than 13,000 distinct CDR3 sequences; around 20% are singletons and the top ten take 12% to 15%. Sequencing was done on a sample of cultured CD4+ T cells from blood. The receptors originated from a human donor with COVID-19. Each CDR3 is given with its conserved first and last residue. The D gene is left open where the match is weak. Not every row has a clone size; where given, it reads once, few, many or a size class.

d_call | j_call | v_call | clone_size | cdr3_nt | cdr3_aa
NA | TRBJ1-5 | TRBV18 | few | TGTGCCAGCTCACCAAGCCAGCTAAGCAATCAGCCCCAGCATTTT | CASSPSQLSNQPQHF
TRBD2 | TRBJ2-5 | TRBV9 | few | TGTGCCAGCAGCGCAAGGACTAGCGGGGGGCCGAAGACCCAGTACTTC | CASSARTSGGPKTQYF
NA | TRBJ2-1 | TRBV12-3/TRBV12-4 | few | TGTGCCAGCAGTTTGGTCCAGGGATCCTACAATGAGCAGTTCTTC | CASSLVQGSYNEQFF
NA | TRBJ2-1 | TRBV9 | NA | TGTGCCAGCAGCGTAGTCTTAGGGTTGGGATACAATGAGCAGTTCTTC | CASSVVLGLGYNEQFF
NA | TRBJ1-1 | TRBV11-2 | few | TGTGCCAGCAGCTTAGGGGGCTCTTCGATCACTGAAGCTTTCTTT | CASSLGGSSITEAFF
NA | TRBJ1-3 | TRBV7-2 | NA | TGTGCCAGCAGCGTTTCTGGGGGCGGAAACACCATATATTTT | CASSVSGGGNTIYF
NA | TRBJ2-7 | TRBV12-3/TRBV12-4 | NA | TGTGCCAGCACCGGGGCGCCGGCGTACGAGCAGTACTTC | CASTGAPAYEQYF
NA | TRBJ2-3 | TRBV20-1 | once | TGCAGTGCTAGGACCGGGTCAAACACAGATACGCAGTATTTT | CSARTGSNTDTQYF
TRBD2 | TRBJ2-2 | TRBV11-2 | few | TGTGCCAGCAGCTTGAGCGGGGGGACCGGGGAGCTGTTTTTT | CASSLSGGTGELFF
NA | TRBJ2-7 | TRBV6-1 | few | TGTGCCAGCCTCCGGGGGAGTGCAGGGTCCTACGAGCAGTACTTC | CASLRGSAGSYEQYF
TRBD1 | TRBJ1-3 | TRBV6-1 | few | TGTGCCAGCAAGATACAGGGGCGATCTAGTGTATACACCATATATTTT | CASKIQGRSSVYTIYF
NA | TRBJ1-2 | TRBV19 | few | TGTGCCAGTACCCTGGACGGATATGGCTACACCTTC | CASTLDGYGYTF
TRBD2 | TRBJ2-7 | TRBV11-3 | NA | TGTGCCAGCAGCTTAGACTCTCAGGGAGGGCGGGAGCAGTACTTC | CASSLDSQGGREQYF
NA | TRBJ1-5 | TRBV2 | medium-sized | TGTGCCAGCCGACGGGGTCTGTCTAGCAATCAGCCCCAGCATTTT | CASRRGLSSNQPQHF
NA | TRBJ1-1 | TRBV29-1 | NA | TGCAGCGCATGGTATAACCGAATGAACACTGAAGCTTTCTTT | CSAWYNRMNTEAFF
NA | TRBJ2-7 | TRBV6-1 | few | TGTGCCAGCGGACAGTCCTACGAGCAGTACTTC | CASGQSYEQYF
NA | TRBJ2-7 | TRBV20-1 | NA | TGCAGTGCCCTCACGTTGGGGGGCGTCTCATACGAGCAGTACTTC | CSALTLGGVSYEQYF
NA | TRBJ1-1 | TRBV5-1 | few | TGCGCCAGCAGCTTGGAAGGCGTGGAAGGGACTGAAGCTTTCTTT | CASSLEGVEGTEAFF
NA | TRBJ2-3 | TRBV12-3/TRBV12-4 | few | TGTGCCAGCAGTCCCTCATACGATACGCAGTATTTT | CASSPSYDTQYF
NA | TRBJ2-5 | TRBV20-1 | NA | TGCGGTGCTAGAGATCTGACAGGAGGAAACCAAGAGACCCAGTACTTC | CGARDLTGGNQETQYF
TRBD1 | TRBJ1-5 | TRBV20-1 | few | TGCAGTGCCACGGACAGGGAGGTACGGCAGCCCCAGCATTTT | CSATDREVRQPQHF
NA | TRBJ2-3 | TRBV15 | few | TGTGCCACCAGCAGAGATTTGGCGGGGACCACAGATACGCAGTATTTT | CATSRDLAGTTDTQYF
NA | TRBJ1-2 | TRBV9 | NA | TGTGCCAGCAGCACAGGTGGGAGAAACTATGGCTACACCTTC | CASSTGGRNYGYTF
TRBD2 | TRBJ2-5 | TRBV20-1 | NA | TGCAGTGCGCCCGGGACTAGCGGGGGAATGATGGAGACCCAGTACTTC | CSAPGTSGGMMETQYF
NA | TRBJ2-2 | TRBV9 | NA | TGTGCCAGCAGCGTAGTTGGGACTCCGAACACCGGGGAGCTGTTTTTT | CASSVVGTPNTGELFF
NA | TRBJ2-7 | TRBV4-1 | NA | TGCGCCAGCAGCCAAGATTGGCAGGGGCCCCTCTCCGAGCAGTACTTC | CASSQDWQGPLSEQYF
NA | TRBJ1-2 | TRBV28 | NA | TGTGCCAGCCGGCGACCCCGAAATGGCTACACCTTC | CASRRPRNGYTF
NA | TRBJ2-1 | TRBV11-1 | NA | TGTGCCAGCAGCGAACGCGGGGCAAACTACAATGAGCAGTTCTTC | CASSERGANYNEQFF
NA | TRBJ2-1 | TRBV7-9 | NA | TGTGCCAGCAGCCCCGGAAGGCAGGGATCCGACTTC | CASSPGRQGSDF
NA | TRBJ1-3 | TRBV5-6 | few | TGTGCCAGCAGCTTATTCCGGACTAGACCCTCTGGAAACACCATATATTTT | CASSLFRTRPSGNTIYF
TRBD1 | TRBJ2-5 | TRBV15 | few | TGTGCCACCAGCAGGGACAGGGGTAAAGAGACCCAGTACTTC | CATSRDRGKETQYF
TRBD1 | TRBJ2-7 | TRBV5-4 | NA | TGTGCCAGCAGCAAATGGACTGACAGGGCCGAGCAGTACTTC | CASSKWTDRAEQYF
NA | TRBJ1-6 | TRBV27 | NA | TGTGCCAGCAGCTTAGTGAATTCACCCCTCCACTTT | CASSLVNSPLHF
TRBD2 | TRBJ2-3 | TRBV6-1 | few | TGTGCCAGCAGTGAGACTAGCGGGGGGTCCTATCGTAGCACAGATACGCAGTATTTT | CASSETSGGSYRSTDTQYF
TRBD1 | TRBJ1-1 | TRBV5-5 | NA | TGTGCCAGCAGCACGACAGGGTTTGCAGAAGCTTTCTTT | CASSTTGFAEAFF
NA | TRBJ1-1 | TRBV28 | few | TGTGCCAGCAGTTTATGGGGATGGGGGGATCACACTGAAGCTTTCTTT | CASSLWGWGDHTEAFF
NA | TRBJ1-2 | TRBV7-8 | NA | TGTGCCAGCAGCTCCCCAGGCAGGGGTTATGGCTACACCTTC | CASSSPGRGYGYTF
TRBD1 | TRBJ1-2 | TRBV5-4 | few | TGTGCCAGCAGCGACAAGGGACAGGCCATCTATGGCTACACCTTC | CASSDKGQAIYGYTF
TRBD1 | TRBJ2-3 | TRBV11-1 | NA | TGTGCCAGCAGCTTAGCGGGGACAGTTTCTTCAGATACGCAGTATTTT | CASSLAGTVSSDTQYF
NA | TRBJ2-5 | TRBV15 | NA | TGTGCCACCAGCACAGCCGGGACCGGTGGGGAGACCCAGTACTTC | CATSTAGTGGETQYF
TRBD1 | TRBJ2-2 | TRBV19 | NA | TGTGCCAGTAGTAAACTCGGGACAGGGAACACCGGGGAGCTGTTTTTT | CASSKLGTGNTGELFF
NA | TRBJ2-1 | TRBV2 | NA | TGTGCCAGCACGCGGAGGAGTAATGAGCAGTTCTTC | CASTRRSNEQFF
NA | TRBJ2-2 | TRBV5-6 | once | TGTGCCAGCAGCTTGAACTCGAACACCGGGGAGCTGTTTTTT | CASSLNSNTGELFF
NA | TRBJ2-4 | TRBV28 | few | TGTGCCAGCAGTTTTATGGGGGGGCCGACAGCGTCAGCCAAAAACATTCAGTACTTC | CASSFMGGPTASAKNIQYF
NA | TRBJ1-1 | TRBV5-6 | few | TGTGCCAGCAGCTTCGGGGGTAACACTGAAGCTTTCTTT | CASSFGGNTEAFF
NA | TRBJ1-6 | TRBV5-1 | NA | TGCGCCAGCAGCCCAGGAGATACGGAAAATTCACCCCTCCACTTT | CASSPGDTENSPLHF
TRBD1 | TRBJ1-2 | TRBV5-8 | NA | TGTGCCAGCAGCTTGACAGGGACAGGTAGTGGCTACACCTTC | CASSLTGTGSGYTF
NA | TRBJ2-5 | TRBV30 | NA | TGTGCCGGCGGGGCGCAAGAGACCCAGTACTTC | CAGGAQETQYF
NA | TRBJ2-1 | TRBV6-5 | NA | TGTGCCAGCAGTTACTCGATATCGGGCAATGAGCAGTTCTTC | CASSYSISGNEQFF